Listed below are T cell receptor beta chains from one sample, sequenced in a study of T-cell memory formation after mild COVID-19. One entry per CDR3 protein results from TCRdb running MiXCR on the 5' RACE reads. Among 200,000 to 250,000 distinct CDR3 sequences, 9.5% to 10% were seen once, and the ten largest hold roughly 4%. The specimen sequenced was PBMCs or a T cell subset sorted from them (not recorded which). The receptors were gathered from a man aged 18 to 29 who had mild COVID-19 (a few samples of this study predate the infection). Cell type and time point are not known. CDR3s include the opening cysteine and the closing phenylalanine or tryptophan. The order of the fields is J gene, V gene, clone size, D gene, CDR3 length, CDR3 DNA, CDR3 protein. A D gene is named only where the DNA matches it firmly. Only some rows state a clone size, as once, few, many or a class for expanded clones.

>TRBJ1-6|TRBV4-3|NA|TRBD1|17
TGCGCCAGCAGCCAAGACCGCGGACAGGGCTATAATTCACCCCTCCACTTT
CASSQDRGQGYNSPLHF
>TRBJ1-6|TRBV6-6|many|TRBD1|18
TGTGCCAGCAGTTCCACAACGACAGGGGGTCCCTATAATTCACCCCTCCACTTT
CASSSTTTGGPYNSPLHF
>TRBJ2-2|TRBV4-3|NA|TRBD2|16
TGCGCCAGCAGCCATTATGCGGGGGTAGACACCGGGGAGCTGTTTTTT
CASSHYAGVDTGELFF
>TRBJ2-7|TRBV11-2|few|NA|16
TGTGCCAGCAGCTTAAATTCAGGGTCAAGAAGGGGGGAGCAGTACTTC
CASSLNSGSRRGEQYF
>TRBJ1-2|TRBV2|NA|NA|11
TGTGCCAGCAGTTGGGTAATCGGCTACACCTTC
CASSWVIGYTF
>TRBJ1-5|TRBV7-2|NA|NA|16
TGTGCCAGCAGCTTGGGAACTAGGGGAGGCGGTCAGCCCCAGCATTTT
CASSLGTRGGGQPQHF
>TRBJ2-1|TRBV28|NA|NA|11
TGTGCCAGCAGGTCCCTTCGGGAGCAGTTCTTC
CASRSLREQFF
>TRBJ2-3|TRBV5-1|NA|NA|14
TGCGCCAGCAGCTTGGGGTGGATAGCAGATACGCAGTATTTT
CASSLGWIADTQYF
>TRBJ1-4|TRBV7-2|NA|TRBD1|16
TGTGCCAGCAGCCTTACAGGGGGCTGGACTAATGAAAAACTGTTTTTT
CASSLTGGWTNEKLFF
>TRBJ2-1|TRBV9|many|NA|14
TGTGCCAGCAGCGTAGGAGTCTCCTACAATGAGCAGTTCTTC
CASSVGVSYNEQFF
>TRBJ2-7|TRBV7-2|NA|TRBD1|17
TGTGCCAGCAGCTTAGCTCGTCTGGGGACAGAGAACTACGAGCAGTACTTC
CASSLARLGTENYEQYF
>TRBJ2-6|TRBV5-6|NA|NA|15
TGTGCCAGCAGTTTAGTCGTCTCTGGGGCCAACGTCCTGACTTTC
CASSLVVSGANVLTF
>TRBJ2-5|TRBV29-1|few|NA|12
TGCAGCGTCGGGGGCATACAAGAGACCCAGTACTTC
CSVGGIQETQYF
>TRBJ2-3|TRBV7-2|NA|NA|14
TGTGCCAGCAGCCCTAGGAGGGACACAGATACGCAGTATTTT
CASSPRRDTDTQYF
>TRBJ2-5|TRBV5-4|NA|NA|12
TGTGCCAGCAGCTCCGATTGGGAGACCCAGTACTTC
CASSSDWETQYF
>TRBJ1-2|TRBV18|once|TRBD1|14
TGTGCCAGCCAGGAGGACAGGAATAACTATGGCTACACCTTC
CASQEDRNNYGYTF
>TRBJ2-6|TRBV5-1|few|NA|16
TGCGCCAGCAGCTTGAGGCGGACCTCTGGGGCCAACGTCCTGACTTTC
CASSLRRTSGANVLTF
>TRBJ2-1|TRBV4-1|NA|TRBD1|15
TGCGCCAGCAGGAAAGGAGACAGGGTAAACAATGAGCAGTTCTTC
CASRKGDRVNNEQFF
>TRBJ2-2|TRBV4-1|few|NA|15
TGCGCCAGCAGGGGACCGGGACGATCAACCGGGGAGCTGTTTTTT
CASRGPGRSTGELFF
>TRBJ1-1|TRBV3-1|few|NA|13
TGTGCCAGCAGCCAAGAGGGGGTCCCCACGGCTTTCTTT
CASSQEGVPTAFF
>TRBJ1-2|TRBV12-3/TRBV12-4|NA|NA|13
TGTGCCAGCTGGGTCGAGGGGGTCTATGGCTACACCTTC
CASWVEGVYGYTF
>TRBJ1-5|TRBV12-3/TRBV12-4|NA|NA|14
TGTGCCAGCAGTTTTCGGTATAGCAATCAGCCCCAGCATTTT
CASSFRYSNQPQHF
>TRBJ2-3|TRBV7-2|few|NA|14
TGTGCCAGCAGCTTAATGTCTTGGAGAGATACGCAGTATTTT
CASSLMSWRDTQYF
>TRBJ1-6|TRBV7-9|many|NA|13
TGTGCCAGCAGCCGCCTCGGTAATTCACCCCTCCACTTT
CASSRLGNSPLHF
>TRBJ2-3|TRBV20-1|NA|NA|10
TGCAGTCTGGGGGTGGATACGCAGTATTTT
CSLGVDTQYF
>TRBJ1-5|TRBV6-6|few|TRBD1|13
TGTGCCAGCATGCCTAGGGGGCCTCAGCCCCAGCATTTT
CASMPRGPQPQHF
>TRBJ1-1|TRBV7-2|few|TRBD1|14
TGTGCCAGCAGCTCCTGGACAGGGAACACTGAAGCTTTCTTT
CASSSWTGNTEAFF
>TRBJ1-4|TRBV4-3|many|TRBD1|15
TGCGCCAGCAGCCAAGATTACAGGGGGAACGAAAAACTGTTTTTT
CASSQDYRGNEKLFF